This T cell receptor beta chain is from a study of OX40 agonist ivuxolimab in advanced cancers. Germline V gene sequence: CDR1 LNHDA, CDR2 SQIVND (reference sequence). The V and J ends lost 6 bases and 8 bases, in that order; junction bases with no gene match: 14. The CDR3 has 15 amino acids. Only in-frame clones appear in the TCRdb table, and some are missing; sequencing was by immunoSEQ multiplex PCR. The sample comprises tens of thousands of clones, approximately 90% of which are singletons, and roughly a tenth rests with the top ten. The clonotype was recovered from an adult with an advanced solid tumor such as melanoma, head and neck, liver or kidney cancer. This rearrangement joins TRBV19 to TRBJ1-2, with 8 bases matching TRBD1. The sample consisted of CD4+ or CD8+ T cells sorted from blood, taken in a trial of the OX40 agonist ivuxolimab. This chain's CDR3 is CASRVPGGALNGYTF. For the CDR3, the DNA is TGTGCCAGTAGGGTCCCAGGGGGCGCGTTGAACGGCTACACCTTC.